These 26 T cell receptor beta chains were all obtained from the same sample, sequenced in a study of CD8+ T cells in alopecia areata. Treatment defined: oral pan-JAK inhibitor, 5-10 mg twice daily. The sequencing template was cDNA reverse transcribed from extracted RNA. The assay was immunoSEQ multiplex PCR, and TCRdb's table has in-frame clones only and misses some. This sample has about 120,000 clones, with 50% to 55% found just once. The material sequenced was CD4+ T cells sorted from blood, taken at week 4, from a patient treated with tofacitinib. These receptors all come from a human donor with alopecia areata.

The genes are TRBV29-1 and TRBJ1-1; D unresolved. Per the germline V gene, CDR1 is SQVTM and CDR2 is ANQGSEA. V was cut by 5 bases and J by 5 bases, with 15 bases left in between. The CDR3 is 13 residues long. The CDR3 sequence is CSVRQRFGTEAFF. CDR3 coding DNA: TGCAGCGTTAGGCAAAGGTTTGGGACTGAAGCTTTCTTT.

The V and J genes are TRBV18 and TRBJ1-5; D is ambiguous. V was trimmed by 5 bases and J by 0 bases, leaving 8 bases between them. The length of the CDR3 is 14 residues. CDR1 and CDR2 (germline): KGHSH, LQKENI. This CDR3 reads CASSNTNSNQPQHF. The CDR3 DNA sequence: TGTGCCAGCTCAAATACAAATAGCAATCAGCCCCAGCATTTT.

This rearrangement joins TRBV14 to TRBJ2-7; TRBD2 aligns across 11 bases. This CDR3 region has 13 residues. Germline trimming cut 6 bases from V and 12 bases from J; bases unmatched to any gene: 10. CDR1 is SGHDN and CDR2 is FVKESK in the germline V gene. CDR3 in DNA: TGTGCCAGCAGTCCTACCGGGACTAGCGGTTCGTACTTC. It yields the protein CASSPTGTSGSYF.

CDR3 DNA sequence: TGTGCCAGCAGTTTATTGGTCTCCTATAATTCACCCCTCCACTTT. Encoded protein: CASSLLVSYNSPLHF. V usage is TRBV6-5 and J usage is TRBJ1-6; D gene ambiguous. Between the trimmed V and J ends, which lost 4 bases and 0 bases, there was a span of 7 bases. This CDR3 is built from 15 residues. Germline values: CDR1 MNHEY, CDR2 SVGAGI.

The V and J genes are TRBV6-6 and TRBJ2-5; a weak D match, TRBD2 (5 bases). The CDR3 consists of 14 residues. Germline CDR1 MNHNY, CDR2 SVGAGI (reference sequence). The V end lost 4 bases, the J end lost 9 bases, and 18 bases lay between the germline ends. CDR3: CASSSSRARVAQYF. The CDR3 nucleotides read TGTGCCAGCAGTTCCTCGAGGGCAAGGGTGGCCCAGTACTTC.

This clone has only a few counts. The genes are TRBV29-1 and TRBJ2-7; tentatively, D is TRBD1 (6 bases). The CDR3 has 15 amino acids. V lost 6 bases and J lost 3, with 21 bases in between. Germline loops: CDR1 SQVTM, CDR2 ANQGSEA. The chain's CDR3 is CSVLSFRDMGYEQYF. The DNA for the CDR3 is TGCAGCGTCCTCTCCTTCCGGGACATGGGCTACGAGCAGTACTTC.

J is TRBJ1-2 and V is TRBV23-1, with a possible D match to TRBD1 (5 bases). TRBV23-1 is treated as an ORF (open reading frame) with a function not yet certain. Trimming stripped 4 bases from V and 2 bases from J, with 14 bases between. This CDR3 comprises 15 residues. The CDR3 region is CASSPRSRENYGYTF. In DNA form, the CDR3 reads TGCGCCAGCAGTCCCCGAAGCAGGGAGAACTATGGCTACACCTTC.

This clone was detected once. This chain joins TRBV5-1 and TRBJ1-4; unclear D gene. This CDR3 contains 12 residues. In germline, CDR1 is SGHRS, CDR2 YFSETQ. V was trimmed by 2 bases and J by 5 bases, leaving 4 bases between them. The CDR3 is CASSLMNEKLFF. CDR3 DNA sequence: TGCGCCAGCAGCTTAATGAATGAAAAACTGTTTTTT. Supplemented by reference TRBV5-1 and TRBJ1-4, the full variable domain reads KAGVTQTPRYLIKTRGQQVTLSCSPISGHRSVSWYQQTPGQGLQFLFEYFSETQRNKGNFPGRFSGRQFSNSRSEMNVSTLELGDSALYLCASSLMNEKLFFGSGTQLSVL.

This clone has more than one count but fewer than ten. V gene TRBV11-1 combines with J gene TRBJ2-3, with D hard to call. Trimming took 5 bases from V and 0 from J, leaving 6 bases between them. This CDR3 contains 13 residues. Germline values: CDR1 SGHAT, CDR2 FQDESV (reference sequence). The CDR3 sequence: CASSTYSTDTQYF. CDR3 DNA: TGTGCCAGCAGCACTTATAGCACAGATACGCAGTATTTT.

The V call is TRBV18, the J call TRBJ1-5; D remains ambiguous. Germline assignment: CDR1 KGHSH and CDR2 LQKENI. CDR3 length: 15 residues. The V end was cut by 3 bases, the J end by 0 bases, with 9 bases between. CDR3 DNA: TGTGCCAGCTCACCTGGACGGGATAGCAATCAGCCCCAGCATTTT. Residues: CASSPGRDSNQPQHF.

V usage is TRBV7-6 and J usage is TRBJ2-2; D perhaps matches TRBD1 (5 bases). The CDR3 totals 15 residues. The ends were cut back, 5 bases at V and 4 bases at J, with 14 bases in the middle. Germline CDR1 and CDR2: SGHVS and FNYEAQ. CDR3 residues: CASSLNQGTTGELFF. The CDR3 region has the DNA TGTGCCAGCAGCCTTAATCAGGGAACCACCGGGGAGCTGTTTTTT.

This clone is classed as medium-sized. The chain links TRBV7-9 to TRBJ2-6; no clear D gene. The germline V gene encodes CDR1 SEHNR and CDR2 FQNEAQ (reference sequence). Trimming removed 1 base from V and 0 bases from J, with 7 bases in between. The CDR3 contains 16 residues. CDR3 sequence reads: CASSLEGHSGANVLTF. Here the CDR3 DNA reads TGTGCCAGCAGCTTAGAAGGCCACTCTGGGGCCAACGTCCTGACTTTC.

J is TRBJ2-7 and V is TRBV4-1; 8 positions agree with TRBD1. After removal of 0 bases from V and 2 bases from J, the junction contained 3 bases not matched to a gene. Germline CDR1 MGHRA, CDR2 YSYEKL. The CDR3 runs 15 residues. CDR3 coding DNA: TGCGCCAGCAGCCAAGATCCGGGACAGGCCTACGAGCAGTACTTC. This codes for CASSQDPGQAYEQYF.

This sequence joins TRBV2 and TRBJ1-1; tentative D call: TRBD1 (6 bases). Trimming pared 7 bases from V and 5 bases from J, leaving 17 bases between. The length of the CDR3 is 14 residues. Germline CDR1 and CDR2: SNHLY and FYNNEI. CDR3 sequence: CASTLTRGVTEAFF. The CDR3 coding sequence is TGTGCCAGCACCTTGACCAGGGGAGTGACTGAAGCTTTCTTT.

J is TRBJ1-1 and V is TRBV9, with TRBD1 matching over 10 bases. CDR1 SGDLS and CDR2 YYNGEE come from the germline V gene. The CDR3 covers 15 residues. Trimming took 3 bases from V and 4 from J; bases not matched to a gene: 6. The CDR3 coding sequence is TGTGCCAGCAGCGGCGGGGGACAGGGGACCACTGAAGCTTTCTTT. This codes for CASSGGGQGTTEAFF.

This clone was detected only a few times. The rearrangement links TRBV5-1 to TRBJ2-7; D gene unclear. CDR1 is SGHRS and CDR2 is YFSETQ in the germline V gene. Between the trimmed V and J ends, which lost 4 bases and 5 bases, there was a span of 10 bases. This CDR3 spans 12 amino acids. For the CDR3, the DNA is TGCGCCAGCAGCCTGGACCGGCACGAGCAGTACTTC. Translating gives CASSLDRHEQYF.

V is TRBV30 and J is TRBJ1-4; no definite D call. Germline loops: CDR1 GTSNPN, CDR2 SVGIG (reference sequence). The CDR3 consists of 11 residues. The germline V and J ends were trimmed by 0 bases and 8 bases, with 4 bases remaining between them. The CDR3 loop reads CAWSVNEKLFF. CDR3 DNA: TGTGCCTGGAGTGTAAACGAAAAACTGTTTTTT. The variable domain in full, completed from reference TRBV30 and TRBJ1-4, reads SQTIHQWPATLVQPVGSPLSLECTVEGTSNPNLYWYRQAAGRGLQLLFYSVGIGQISSEVPQNLSASRPQDRQFILSSKKLLLSDSGFYLCAWSVNEKLFFGSGTQLSVL.

V usage is TRBV2 and J usage is TRBJ1-2; 7 bases align to TRBD1. V gave up 6 bases and J gave up 0 bases; unmatched junction bases: 4. Germline CDR1 and CDR2: SNHLY and FYNNEI. This CDR3 is built from 14 residues. CDR3 protein: CASRGGTANYGYTF. The CDR3 coding sequence is TGTGCCAGCAGGGGAGGGACAGCTAACTATGGCTACACCTTC.

This chain connects TRBV30 to TRBJ2-3, with 10 positions matching TRBD2. Germline V gene data show CDR1 as GTSNPN and CDR2 as SVGIG (reference sequence). Germline trimming cut 2 bases from V and 2 bases from J; bases unmatched to any gene: 4. The CDR3 runs 15 residues. The CDR3 DNA sequence: TGTGCCTGGAGTCTACTAGCGGGGTACACAGATACGCAGTATTTT. This encodes CAWSLLAGYTDTQYF.

The chain carries TRBV5-1 and TRBJ2-3; weak D call: TRBD2 (5 bases). The germline gives CDR1 SGHRS, CDR2 YFSETQ. This CDR3 contains 15 residues. V lost 1 base, J lost 2 bases, and 11 bases lay in between. The CDR3: CASSLTGSPTDTQYF. The CDR3 nucleotides read TGCGCCAGCAGCTTGACGGGATCACCCACAGATACGCAGTATTTT.

The chain links TRBV23-1 to TRBJ1-2; tentatively, D is TRBD1 (6 bases). TRBV23-1 is an ORF; its function is uncertain. The CDR3 sequence is 14 residues long. V shed 2 bases and J shed 4 bases, with 11 bases lying between them. The CDR3 DNA follows: TGCGCCAGCAGTCAAAAAGGACAGCCCTATGGCTACACCTTC. Protein: CASSQKGQPYGYTF.

V gene TRBV25-1 combines with J gene TRBJ2-5; D ambiguous. V lost 1 base and J lost 0, with 3 bases in between. The CDR3 covers 13 residues. Germline lookup yields CDR1 MGHDK and CDR2 SYGVNS. The DNA for the CDR3 is TGTGCCAGCAGTGAATTGTACCAAGAGACCCAGTACTTC. It translates to CASSELYQETQYF.

This rearrangement joins TRBV30 to TRBJ1-5; D remains ambiguous. CDR1 GTSNPN and CDR2 SVGIG come from the germline V gene (reference sequence). The CDR3 totals 12 residues. Trimming left V 0 bases short and J 7 bases short, with 7 bases between. DNA of the CDR3: TGTGCCTGGAGTGTAGAACGGCAGCCCCAGCATTTT. Residues: CAWSVERQPQHF. Variable domain in full (rest from reference TRBV30 and TRBJ1-5): SQTIHQWPATLVQPVGSPLSLECTVEGTSNPNLYWYRQAAGRGLQLLFYSVGIGQISSEVPQNLSASRPQDRQFILSSKKLLLSDSGFYLCAWSVERQPQHFGDGTRLSIL.

Only a few counts were recorded for this clone. The J gene is TRBJ2-3, the V gene TRBV5-4; 10 nucleotides align to TRBD2. V lost 2 bases and J lost 2; bases outside the gene matches: 5. This CDR3 has 16 residues. Per germline, CDR1 SGHNT and CDR2 YYREEE (reference sequence). In DNA form, the CDR3 reads TGTGCCAGCAGCTTACCTAGCGGGGGATACACAGATACGCAGTATTTT. Translated, it gives CASSLPSGGYTDTQYF.

The rearrangement links TRBV11-2 to TRBJ2-3; either TRBD1 or TRBD2 may fit D (6 bases each). The CDR3 spans 15 residues. V lost 5 bases and J 1 base, leaving 13 bases between the germline ends. The germline V gene encodes CDR1 SGHAT and CDR2 FQNNGV. In nucleotides, the CDR3 is TGTGCCAGCAGCCTGACGGGGGCCCGCACAGATACGCAGTATTTT. Protein sequence: CASSLTGARTDTQYF.

The rearrangement joins TRBV18 to TRBJ2-2; D is undetermined. The ends were cut back, 2 bases at V and 1 base at J, with 5 bases in the middle. Germline CDR1 is KGHSH and CDR2 is LQKENI. This CDR3 region has 14 residues. CDR3 region: CASSPGMNTGELFF. The CDR3 nucleotides read TGTGCCAGCTCACCAGGGATGAACACCGGGGAGCTGTTTTTT.